A selection of T cell receptor beta chains follows, all from one sample in a study of blood T cell repertoires in COVID-19. Clones were read by immunoSEQ multiplex PCR, and TCRdb kept only the in-frame ones, dropping some. The sample yields some 130,000 clones, 88% seen once. Sequencing used peripheral blood. Receptor source: a man in his fifties with acute or convalescent COVID-19. Both conserved end residues are part of each CDR3. The D gene is left open where the match is weak. For some rows the clone size is stated as once, few or many, or as a class when expanded; others skip it.

V gene,D gene,J gene,clone size,CDR3 DNA,CDR3 protein
TRBV7-5,.,TRBJ1-5,few,TGTGCCAGAAGCTTTGGACAGGGACCTCAGCCCCAGCATTTT,CARSFGQGPQPQHF
TRBV9,.,TRBJ1-4,few,TGTGCCAGCAGCATCCGCGGTGACGTTTCTAATGAAAAACTGTTTTTT,CASSIRGDVSNEKLFF
TRBV11-2,.,TRBJ1-5,.,TGTGCCAGCAGCCCTACCAGGGGCAATCAGCCCCAGCATTTT,CASSPTRGNQPQHF
TRBV28,.,TRBJ1-2,once,TGTGCCAGCACCCTCGGGGGTCGGGGCGCAGGGGGCTACACCTTC,CASTLGGRGAGGYTF
TRBV2,.,TRBJ2-2,.,TGTGCCAGCAGTGAGAGCCATAACGGGGGGGAGCTGTTTTTT,CASSESHNGGELFF
TRBV7-9,TRBD1,TRBJ1-5,once,TGTGCCAGCAGCTTAGGGGACAGGGGGCATCAGCCCCAGCATTTT,CASSLGDRGHQPQHF
TRBV7-8,TRBD1,TRBJ1-1,few,TGTGCCAGCAGCCGGTCTACAGGGGGCACTGAAGCTTTCTTT,CASSRSTGGTEAFF
TRBV19,.,TRBJ1-2,.,TGTGCCAGTAGTACAAATTCAGGGGTTGGCTACACCTTC,CASSTNSGVGYTF
TRBV6-6,.,TRBJ1-6,.,TGTGCCAGCAGTCGGGAAGTCCAATCGAGGGCACCCCTCCACTTT,CASSREVQSRAPLHF
TRBV13,.,TRBJ1-4,.,TGTGCCAGCAGTCGTTACGGAGGCGAAAAACTGTTTTTT,CASSRYGGEKLFF
TRBV5-6,.,TRBJ1-1,.,TGTGCCAGCAGCTTCAGGGCGCCAGGCACTGAAGCTTTCTTT,CASSFRAPGTEAFF
TRBV20-1,TRBD1,TRBJ1-1,.,TGCAGTGCCAGTGTGGCAGGGGGCGGGCGCGACACTGAAGCTTTCTTT,CSASVAGGGRDTEAFF
TRBV24-1,TRBD2,TRBJ2-1,.,TGTGCCACCAGTGTTCTAGCGGGAGTTGAGCAGTTCTTC,CATSVLAGVEQFF
TRBV6-5,TRBD2,TRBJ2-3,.,TGTGCCAGCAAACGAGCGGGAGATATGACAGATACGCAGTATTTT,CASKRAGDMTDTQYF
TRBV5-6,TRBD1,TRBJ1-2,.,TGTGCCAGCAGCCGGCGACAGGGGAACTATGGCTACACCTTC,CASSRRQGNYGYTF
TRBV27,TRBD1,TRBJ2-3,.,TGTGCCAGCACCCCGGGGTGGGGACAGGGGGCGCCGGGCACAGATACGCAGTATTTT,CASTPGWGQGAPGTDTQYF
TRBV6-5,TRBD1,TRBJ1-5,.,TGTGCCAGCAGGTCTCAGGGGGTTCAGCCCCAGCATTTT,CASRSQGVQPQHF
TRBV12-3/TRBV12-4,.,TRBJ2-1,.,TGTGCCAGCAGTTTCCTTCTAGAGGATGAGCAGTTCTTC,CASSFLLEDEQFF
TRBV3-1/TRBV3-2,.,TRBJ2-1,.,TGTGCCAGCAGTCCCGCACTTTCCAATGAGCAGTTCTTC,CASSPALSNEQFF
TRBV7-9,.,TRBJ2-3,.,TGTGCCAGCAGCTTAGGTGGCGGTCAGGGCGGGGCAGATACGCAGTATTTT,CASSLGGGQGGADTQYF
TRBV9,.,TRBJ1-5,.,TGTGCCAGCAGCGTAGACCCCGCAGGACAGCCCCAGCATTTT,CASSVDPAGQPQHF
TRBV3-1/TRBV3-2,.,TRBJ1-1,once,TGTGCCAGCAGCCGAGCAGGATTTGAAGCTTTCTTT,CASSRAGFEAFF
TRBV4-2,.,TRBJ1-1,.,TGTGCCAGCAGCCAAATGGGGGAGGGCGGCACTGAAGCTTTCTTT,CASSQMGEGGTEAFF
TRBV3-1/TRBV3-2,.,TRBJ1-3,.,TGTGCGTGGCGGGGGTCCTCTGGAAACACCATATATTTT,CAWRGSSGNTIYF
TRBV3-1/TRBV3-2,.,TRBJ1-4,.,TGTGCCAGCAGCCAAATCTCGGGGTACGCAACTAATGAAAAACTGTTTTTT,CASSQISGYATNEKLFF
TRBV28,TRBD1,TRBJ2-2,.,TGTGCCAGCAGTAGGGACAGGCCCGCCGGCGGGGAGCTGTTTTTT,CASSRDRPAGGELFF
TRBV7-9,TRBD1,TRBJ2-2,.,TGTGCCAGCATCACTGACAGGGGGAACACCGGGGAGCTGTTTTTT,CASITDRGNTGELFF
TRBV7-2,TRBD1,TRBJ2-1,few,TGTGCCAGCAGCCGGGACAGGGGCCCGAATGAGCAGTTCTTC,CASSRDRGPNEQFF
TRBV19,.,TRBJ2-3,.,TGTGCCAGTAGTGAGACAGGCACAGATACGCAGTATTTT,CASSETGTDTQYF
TRBV3-1/TRBV3-2,.,TRBJ1-1,.,TGTGCCAGCAGCCAAGATAGTTCAGGGGAAACTGAAGCTTTCTTT,CASSQDSSGETEAFF
TRBV19,.,TRBJ2-1,.,TGTGCCAGTAGGGCTGGACTTACCAATGAGCAGTTCTTC,CASRAGLTNEQFF
TRBV2,.,TRBJ1-5,.,TGTGCCAGCAGTGAAGGGCGTCACAGCCTAGGGGGTCAGCCCCAGCATTTT,CASSEGRHSLGGQPQHF
TRBV5-1,.,TRBJ2-3,.,TGCGCCAGCAGAGGTCAGGGTCACATAGATACGCAGTATTTT,CASRGQGHIDTQYF